The 7 T cell receptor beta chains below come from one sample, sequenced in a study of OX40 agonist ivuxolimab in advanced cancers. TCRdb keeps only in-frame clones here, not all; method: immunoSEQ multiplex PCR. The sample lists 150,000 to 170,000 clones, roughly 94% occurring once. The material sequenced was CD4+ or CD8+ T cells sorted from blood, taken in a trial of the OX40 agonist ivuxolimab. The receptor source for this set is an adult with an advanced solid tumor such as melanoma, head and neck, liver or kidney cancer.

The chain combines TRBV18 with TRBJ2-4; 10 bases map to TRBD1. This CDR3 spans 13 amino acids. The J segment lost 13 bases and the V segment lost 3 bases, leaving 6 bases of the junction unmatched. CDR1 and CDR2 from the germline V gene are KGHSH and LQKENI. CDR3 residues: CASSPPDRGPQYF. CDR3 coding DNA: TGTGCCAGCTCACCTCCCGACAGGGGGCCCCAGTACTTC.

J is TRBJ1-5 and V is TRBV5-1; the match to TRBD1 covers 12 bases. The CDR3 length is 15 residues. With 4 bases clipped from V and 6 bases from J, the junction kept 5 bases outside the gene matches. CDR1 and CDR2 (germline): SGHRS, YFSETQ. The CDR3: CASSPGQGATQPQHF. The CDR3 DNA follows: TGCGCCAGCAGCCCGGGACAGGGGGCGACTCAGCCCCAGCATTTT.

J is TRBJ2-6 and V is TRBV28, with TRBD1 matching 12 bases. The V segment lost 5 bases and the J segment 2 bases; nucleotides outside the gene matches: 16. Germline V gives CDR1 MDHEN, CDR2 SYDVKM. The CDR3 consists of 21 residues. The CDR3 nucleotides are TGTGCCAGCAGTCTCGTTGCCTACCTGGGACAGGGGGCAACTGGGGCCAACGTCCTGACTTTC. The encoded protein is CASSLVAYLGQGATGANVLTF.

The chain recombines TRBV9 with TRBJ2-5; D remains unclear. Deletions cut 3 bases from V and 2 bases from J, with 14 bases between. The CDR3 is made up of 15 amino acids. The germline CDR1 and CDR2 sequences are SGDLS and YYNGEE. CDR3 loop: CASSDPTPAQETQYF. CDR3 coding DNA: TGTGCCAGCAGCGATCCGACTCCGGCACAAGAGACCCAGTACTTC.

This clone was recorded only once. This rearrangement joins TRBV18 to TRBJ1-5, with 7 positions matching TRBD1. This CDR3 has 15 amino acids. J lost 7 bases, V lost 6 bases, and 12 bases had no gene match. Germline V gene lookup returns CDR1 KGHSH and CDR2 LQKENI. The CDR3 protein is CASSQGQGVGQPQHF. The CDR3 DNA is TGTGCCAGCTCCCAGGGCCAGGGGGTCGGACAGCCCCAGCATTTT.

This rearrangement joins TRBV7-3 to TRBJ2-3, with 10 bases matching TRBD1. CDR1 SGHTA and CDR2 FQGTGA come from the germline V gene. V trimming: 4 bases; J trimming: 6 bases; junction bases outside the gene matches: 7. The CDR3 has 15 residues. As DNA, the CDR3 is TGTGCCAGCAGCTGGAGGACAGGGGGTCCGGATACGCAGTATTTT. It translates to CASSWRTGGPDTQYF.

CDR3 sequence: CAISLAGDHTQYF. The CDR3 nucleotides read TGTGCCATCAGCCTAGCGGGTGATCATACGCAGTATTTT. The rearrangement links TRBV10-3 to TRBJ2-3; 8 positions match TRBD2. This CDR3 has 13 amino acids. With 6 bases clipped from V and 7 bases from J, the junction kept 6 bases outside the gene matches. Germline V gene sequence: CDR1 ENHRY, CDR2 SYGVKD.